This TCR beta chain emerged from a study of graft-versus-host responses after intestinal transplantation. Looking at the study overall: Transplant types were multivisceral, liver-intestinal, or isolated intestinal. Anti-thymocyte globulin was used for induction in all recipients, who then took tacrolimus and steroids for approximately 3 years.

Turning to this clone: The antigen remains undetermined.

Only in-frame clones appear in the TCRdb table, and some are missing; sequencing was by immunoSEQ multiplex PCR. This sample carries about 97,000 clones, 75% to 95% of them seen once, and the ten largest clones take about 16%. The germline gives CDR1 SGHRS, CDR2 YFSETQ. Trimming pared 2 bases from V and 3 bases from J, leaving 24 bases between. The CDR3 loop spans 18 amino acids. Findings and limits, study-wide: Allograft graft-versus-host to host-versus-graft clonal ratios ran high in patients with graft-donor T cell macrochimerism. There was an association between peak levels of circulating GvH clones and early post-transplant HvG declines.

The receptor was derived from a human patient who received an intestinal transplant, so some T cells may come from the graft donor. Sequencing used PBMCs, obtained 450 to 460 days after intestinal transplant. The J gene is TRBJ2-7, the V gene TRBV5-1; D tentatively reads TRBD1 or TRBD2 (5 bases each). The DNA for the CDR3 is TGCGCCAGCAGCTTACCCCTATCGACAGACCCACTAGGCTACGAGCAGTACTTC. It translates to CASSLPLSTDPLGYEQYF.